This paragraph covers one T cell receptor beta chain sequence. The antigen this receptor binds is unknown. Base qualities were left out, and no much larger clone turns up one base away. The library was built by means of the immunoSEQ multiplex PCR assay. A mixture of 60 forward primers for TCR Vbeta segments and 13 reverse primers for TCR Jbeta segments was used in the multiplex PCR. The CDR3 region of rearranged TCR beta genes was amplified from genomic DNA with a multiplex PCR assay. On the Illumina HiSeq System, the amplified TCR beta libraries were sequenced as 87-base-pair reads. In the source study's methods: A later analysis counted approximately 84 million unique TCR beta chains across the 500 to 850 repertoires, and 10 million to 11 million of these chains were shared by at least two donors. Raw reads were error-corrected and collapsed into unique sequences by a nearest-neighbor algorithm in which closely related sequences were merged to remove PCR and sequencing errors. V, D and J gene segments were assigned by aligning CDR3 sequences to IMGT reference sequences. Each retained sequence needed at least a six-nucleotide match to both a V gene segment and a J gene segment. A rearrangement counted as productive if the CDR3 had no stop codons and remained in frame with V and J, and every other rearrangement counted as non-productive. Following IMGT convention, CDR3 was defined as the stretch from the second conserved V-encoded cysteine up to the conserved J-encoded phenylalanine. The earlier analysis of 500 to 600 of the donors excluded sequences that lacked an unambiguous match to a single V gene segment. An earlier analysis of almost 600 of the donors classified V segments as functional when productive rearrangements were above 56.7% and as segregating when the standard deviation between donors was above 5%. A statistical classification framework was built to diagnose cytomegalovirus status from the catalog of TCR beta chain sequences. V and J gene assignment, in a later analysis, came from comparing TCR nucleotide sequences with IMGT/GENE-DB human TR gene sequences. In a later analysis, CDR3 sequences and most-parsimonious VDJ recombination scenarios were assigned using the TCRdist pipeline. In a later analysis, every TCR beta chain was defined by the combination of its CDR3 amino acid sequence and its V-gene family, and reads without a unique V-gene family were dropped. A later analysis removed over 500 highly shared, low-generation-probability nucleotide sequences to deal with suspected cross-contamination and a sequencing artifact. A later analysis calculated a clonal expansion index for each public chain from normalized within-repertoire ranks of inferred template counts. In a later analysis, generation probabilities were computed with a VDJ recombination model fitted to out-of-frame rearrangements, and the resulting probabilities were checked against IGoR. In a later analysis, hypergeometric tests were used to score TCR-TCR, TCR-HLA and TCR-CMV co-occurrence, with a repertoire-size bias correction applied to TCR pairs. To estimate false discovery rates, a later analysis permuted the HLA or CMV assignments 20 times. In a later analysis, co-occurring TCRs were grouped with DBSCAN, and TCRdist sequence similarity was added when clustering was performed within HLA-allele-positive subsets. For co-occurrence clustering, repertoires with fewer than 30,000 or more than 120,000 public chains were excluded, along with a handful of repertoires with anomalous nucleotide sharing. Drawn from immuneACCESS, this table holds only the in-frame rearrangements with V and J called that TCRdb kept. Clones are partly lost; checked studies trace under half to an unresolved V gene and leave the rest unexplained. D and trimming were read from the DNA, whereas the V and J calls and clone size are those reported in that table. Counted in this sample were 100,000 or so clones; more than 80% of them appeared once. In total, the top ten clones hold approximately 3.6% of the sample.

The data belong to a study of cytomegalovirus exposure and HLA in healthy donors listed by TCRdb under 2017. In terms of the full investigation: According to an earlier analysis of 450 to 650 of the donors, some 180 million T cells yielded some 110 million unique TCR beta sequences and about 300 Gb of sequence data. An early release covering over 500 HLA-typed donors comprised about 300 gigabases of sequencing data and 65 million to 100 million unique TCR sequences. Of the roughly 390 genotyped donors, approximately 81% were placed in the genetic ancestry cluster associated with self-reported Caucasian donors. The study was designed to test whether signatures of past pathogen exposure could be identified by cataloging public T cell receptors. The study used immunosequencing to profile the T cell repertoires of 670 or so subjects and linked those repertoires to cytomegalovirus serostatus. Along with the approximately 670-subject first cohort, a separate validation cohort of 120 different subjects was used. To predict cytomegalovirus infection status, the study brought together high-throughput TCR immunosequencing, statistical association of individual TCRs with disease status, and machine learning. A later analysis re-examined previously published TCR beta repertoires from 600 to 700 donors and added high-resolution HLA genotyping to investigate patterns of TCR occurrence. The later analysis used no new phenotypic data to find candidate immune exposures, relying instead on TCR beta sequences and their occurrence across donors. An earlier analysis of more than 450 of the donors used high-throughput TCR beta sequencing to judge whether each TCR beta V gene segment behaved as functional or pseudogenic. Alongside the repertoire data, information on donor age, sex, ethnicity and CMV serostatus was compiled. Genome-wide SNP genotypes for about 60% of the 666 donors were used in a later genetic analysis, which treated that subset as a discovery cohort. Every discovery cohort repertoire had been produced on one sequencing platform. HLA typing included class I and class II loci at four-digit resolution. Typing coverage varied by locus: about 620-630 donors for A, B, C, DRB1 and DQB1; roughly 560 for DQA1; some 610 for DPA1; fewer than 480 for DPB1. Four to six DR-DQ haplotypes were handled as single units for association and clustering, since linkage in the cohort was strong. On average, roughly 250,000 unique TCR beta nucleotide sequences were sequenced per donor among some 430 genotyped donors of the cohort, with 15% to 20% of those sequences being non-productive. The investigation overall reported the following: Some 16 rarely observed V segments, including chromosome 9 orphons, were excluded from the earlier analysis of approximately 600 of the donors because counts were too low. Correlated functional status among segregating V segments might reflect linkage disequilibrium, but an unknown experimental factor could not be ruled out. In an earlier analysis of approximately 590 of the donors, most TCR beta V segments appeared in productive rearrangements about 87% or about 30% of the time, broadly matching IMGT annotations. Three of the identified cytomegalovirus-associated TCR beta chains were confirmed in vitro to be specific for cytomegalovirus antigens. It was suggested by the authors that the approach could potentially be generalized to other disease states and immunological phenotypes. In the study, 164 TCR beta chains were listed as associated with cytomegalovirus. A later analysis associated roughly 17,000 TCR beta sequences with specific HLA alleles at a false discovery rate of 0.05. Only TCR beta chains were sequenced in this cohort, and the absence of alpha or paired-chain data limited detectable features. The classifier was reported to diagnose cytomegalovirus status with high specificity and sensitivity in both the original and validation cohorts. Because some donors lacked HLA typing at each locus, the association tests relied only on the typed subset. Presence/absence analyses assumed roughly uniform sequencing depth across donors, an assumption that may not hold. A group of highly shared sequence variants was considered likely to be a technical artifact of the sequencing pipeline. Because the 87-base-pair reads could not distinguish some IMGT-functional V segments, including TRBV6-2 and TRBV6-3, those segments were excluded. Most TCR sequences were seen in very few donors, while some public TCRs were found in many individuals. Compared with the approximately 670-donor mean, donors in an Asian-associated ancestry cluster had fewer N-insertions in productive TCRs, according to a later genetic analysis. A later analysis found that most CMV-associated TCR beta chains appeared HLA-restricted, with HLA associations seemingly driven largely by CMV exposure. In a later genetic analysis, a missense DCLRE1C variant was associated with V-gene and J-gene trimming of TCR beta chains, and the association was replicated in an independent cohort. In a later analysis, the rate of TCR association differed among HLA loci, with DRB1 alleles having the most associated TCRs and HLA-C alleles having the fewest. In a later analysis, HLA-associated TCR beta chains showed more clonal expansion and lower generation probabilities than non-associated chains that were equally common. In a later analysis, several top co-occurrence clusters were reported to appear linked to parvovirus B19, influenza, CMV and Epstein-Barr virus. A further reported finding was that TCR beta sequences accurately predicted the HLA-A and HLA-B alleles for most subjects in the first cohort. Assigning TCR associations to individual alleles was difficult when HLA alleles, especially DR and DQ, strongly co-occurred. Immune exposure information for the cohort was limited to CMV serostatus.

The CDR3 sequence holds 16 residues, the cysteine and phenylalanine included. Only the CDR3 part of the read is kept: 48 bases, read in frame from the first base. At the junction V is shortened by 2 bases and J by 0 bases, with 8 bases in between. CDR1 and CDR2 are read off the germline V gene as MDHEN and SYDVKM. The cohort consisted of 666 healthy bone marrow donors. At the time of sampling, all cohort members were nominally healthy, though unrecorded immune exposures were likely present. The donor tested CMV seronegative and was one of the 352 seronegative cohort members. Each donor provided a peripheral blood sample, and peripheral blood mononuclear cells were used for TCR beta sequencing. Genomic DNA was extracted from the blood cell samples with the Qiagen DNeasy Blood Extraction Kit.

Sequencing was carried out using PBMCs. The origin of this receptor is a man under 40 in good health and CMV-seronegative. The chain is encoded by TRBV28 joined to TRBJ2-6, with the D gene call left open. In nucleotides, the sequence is TGTGCCAGCAGTTTACCCCCGGGCTCTGGGGCCAACGTCCTGACTTTC. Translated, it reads CASSLPPGSGANVLTF.